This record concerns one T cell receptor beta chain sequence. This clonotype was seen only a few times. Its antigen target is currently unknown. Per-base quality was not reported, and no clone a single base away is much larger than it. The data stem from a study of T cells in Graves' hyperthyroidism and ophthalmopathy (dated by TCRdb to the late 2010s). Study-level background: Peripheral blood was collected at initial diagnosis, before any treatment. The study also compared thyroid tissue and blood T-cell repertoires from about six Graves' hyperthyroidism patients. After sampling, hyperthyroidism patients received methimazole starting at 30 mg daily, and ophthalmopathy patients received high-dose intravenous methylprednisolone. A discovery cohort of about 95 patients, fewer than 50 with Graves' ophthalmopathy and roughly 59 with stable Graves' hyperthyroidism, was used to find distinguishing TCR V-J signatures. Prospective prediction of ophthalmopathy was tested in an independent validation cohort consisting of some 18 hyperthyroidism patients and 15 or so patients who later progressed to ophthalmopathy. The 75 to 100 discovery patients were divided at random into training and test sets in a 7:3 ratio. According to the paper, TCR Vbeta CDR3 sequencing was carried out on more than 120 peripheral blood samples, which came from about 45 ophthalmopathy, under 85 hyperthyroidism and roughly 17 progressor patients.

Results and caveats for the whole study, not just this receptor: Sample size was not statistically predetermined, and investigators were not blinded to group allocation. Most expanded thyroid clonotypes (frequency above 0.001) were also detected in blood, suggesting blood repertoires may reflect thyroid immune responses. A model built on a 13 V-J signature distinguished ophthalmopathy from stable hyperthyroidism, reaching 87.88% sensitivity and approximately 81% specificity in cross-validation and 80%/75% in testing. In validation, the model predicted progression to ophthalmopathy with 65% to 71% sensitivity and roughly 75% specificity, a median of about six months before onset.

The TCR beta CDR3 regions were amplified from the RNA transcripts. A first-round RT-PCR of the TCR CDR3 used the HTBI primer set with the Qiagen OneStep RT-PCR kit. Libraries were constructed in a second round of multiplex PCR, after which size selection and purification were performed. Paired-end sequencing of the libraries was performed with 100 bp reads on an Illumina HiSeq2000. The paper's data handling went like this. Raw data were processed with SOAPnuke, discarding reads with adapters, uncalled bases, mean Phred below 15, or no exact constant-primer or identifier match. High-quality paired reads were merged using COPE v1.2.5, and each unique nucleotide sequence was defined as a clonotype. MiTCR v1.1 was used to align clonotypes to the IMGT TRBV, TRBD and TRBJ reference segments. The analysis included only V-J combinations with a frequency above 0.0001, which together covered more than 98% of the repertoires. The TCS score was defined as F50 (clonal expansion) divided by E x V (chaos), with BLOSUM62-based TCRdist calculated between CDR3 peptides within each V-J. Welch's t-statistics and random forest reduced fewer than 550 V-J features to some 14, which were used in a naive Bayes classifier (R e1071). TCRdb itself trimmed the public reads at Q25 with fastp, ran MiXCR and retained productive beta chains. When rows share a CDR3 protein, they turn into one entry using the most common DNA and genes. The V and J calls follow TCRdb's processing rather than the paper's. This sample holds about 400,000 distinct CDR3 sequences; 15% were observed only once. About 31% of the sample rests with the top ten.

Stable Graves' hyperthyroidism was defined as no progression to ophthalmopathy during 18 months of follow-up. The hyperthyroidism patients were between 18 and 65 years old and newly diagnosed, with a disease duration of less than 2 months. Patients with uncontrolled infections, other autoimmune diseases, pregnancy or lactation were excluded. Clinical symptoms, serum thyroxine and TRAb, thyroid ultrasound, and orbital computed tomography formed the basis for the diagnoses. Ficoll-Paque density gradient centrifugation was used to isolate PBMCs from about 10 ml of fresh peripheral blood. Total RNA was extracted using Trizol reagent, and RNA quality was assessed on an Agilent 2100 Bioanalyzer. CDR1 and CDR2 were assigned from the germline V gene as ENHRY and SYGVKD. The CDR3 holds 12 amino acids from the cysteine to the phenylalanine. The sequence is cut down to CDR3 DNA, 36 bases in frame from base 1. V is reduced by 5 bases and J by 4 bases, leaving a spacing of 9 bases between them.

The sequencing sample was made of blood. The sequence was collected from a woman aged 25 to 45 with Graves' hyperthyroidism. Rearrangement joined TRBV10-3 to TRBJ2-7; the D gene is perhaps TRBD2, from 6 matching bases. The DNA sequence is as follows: TGTGCCATCAGTCAGGGAGGTTACGAGCAGTACTTC. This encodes CAISQGGYEQYF.